These 18 T cell receptor beta chains share one sample of origin, sequenced in a study of blood T cell repertoires in COVID-19 (dated by TCRdb to 2020 to 2022). Library preparation employed the immunoSEQ multiplex PCR assay. TCRdb obtained this table from immuneACCESS and retained in-frame rearrangements with V and J assigned. These tables miss some clones; where compared with another copy, unresolved V genes account for less than half of the shortfall, and the remainder is unexplained. This sample is represented by approximately 220,000 clones; around 86% of them were singletons. Of the sample, 3.8% is held by the ten largest clones. Sequencing was carried out using PBMCs or T cells enriched from blood (not recorded which). These receptors originate from a woman between 40 and 55 years old with acute COVID-19.

The chain joins TRBV4-1 to TRBJ1-5, with TRBD1 matching 9 bases. The germline gives CDR1 MGHRA, CDR2 YSYEKL. The CDR3 sequence is 14 residues long. J was trimmed by 8 bases and V by 5 bases; bases with no gene match: 7. The CDR3 sequence is CASSVPGQGKPQHF. The CDR3, as DNA: TGCGCCAGCAGCGTACCGGGACAGGGTAAGCCCCAGCATTTT.

The rearrangement uses TRBV13 and TRBJ2-7; possibly TRBD2 for D (6 bases). CDR1 PRHDT and CDR2 FYEKMQ come from the germline V gene (reference sequence). V lost 5 bases, J lost 4 bases, and 15 bases lay in between. CDR3 size: 14 residues. The CDR3: CASSPPRGGYEQYF. The CDR3 DNA sequence: TGTGCCAGCAGCCCCCCTAGGGGAGGTTACGAGCAGTACTTC.

This chain joins TRBV6-5 and TRBJ1-5, with D uncertain. The CDR3 is 13 residues long. The V gene lost 0 bases and the J gene lost 6 bases, with 6 bases spanning the gap. Germline lookup yields CDR1 MNHEY and CDR2 SVGAGI. CDR3 sequence: CASSYSSLQPQHF. The CDR3 region has the DNA TGTGCCAGCAGTTACTCGAGTCTTCAGCCCCAGCATTTT.

The chain couples TRBV7-9 to TRBJ1-4, with 9 nucleotides matching TRBD1. The germline V gene encodes CDR1 SEHNR and CDR2 FQNEAQ (reference sequence). The length of the CDR3 is 16 residues. The V and J ends lost 2 bases and 3 bases, in that order; junction bases with no gene match: 4. CDR3 coding DNA: TGTGCCAGCAGCTTAACAGGGGGCGCGTCTAATGAAAAACTGTTTTTT. Encoded protein: CASSLTGGASNEKLFF.

This rearrangement joins TRBV27 to TRBJ1-1; D may be TRBD1 (5 bases). The V and J ends lost 6 bases and 6 bases respectively, with 14 bases between them. The CDR3 contains 13 residues. Germline values: CDR1 MNHEY, CDR2 SMNVEV (reference sequence). The CDR3 DNA follows: TGTGCCAGCAGCATATCATACAGGTCTGAAGCTTTCTTT. As protein: CASSISYRSEAFF.

J is TRBJ2-1 and V is TRBV5-1; TRBD2 matches 7 bases. The CDR3 loop spans 13 amino acids. V trimming: 4 bases; J trimming: 8 bases; junction bases outside the gene matches: 6. CDR1 and CDR2 from the germline V gene are SGHRS and YFSETQ. The CDR3 region is CASSGTKPHEQFF. The CDR3 nucleotides are TGCGCCAGCAGCGGGACTAAGCCCCATGAGCAGTTCTTC.

This clone occurred a few times. V is TRBV30 and J is TRBJ1-6; D is unclear. Trimming took off 7 bases at V and 0 bases at J, with 16 bases between the two ends. This CDR3 comprises 16 residues. CDR1 and CDR2 (germline): GTSNPN, SVGIG (reference sequence). The DNA of the CDR3 is TGTGCCTCGACGGGAGTACGGGGCTCCTATAATTCACCCCTCCACTTT. Its translation: CASTGVRGSYNSPLHF.

The chain recombines TRBV28 with TRBJ1-2, with TRBD1 identical over 10 bases. Germline CDR1 and CDR2: MDHEN and SYDVKM. V trimming: 4 bases; J trimming: 2 bases; junction bases outside the gene matches: 1. The CDR3 totals 14 residues. The CDR3 nucleotides read TGTGCCAGCAGTTCGACAGGGGGCAACTATGGCTACACCTTC. This sequence encodes CASSSTGGNYGYTF.

This sequence joins TRBV7-3 and TRBJ2-2; D perhaps matches TRBD2 (6 bases). Deletions cut 1 base from V and 6 bases from J, with 12 bases between. The CDR3 runs 15 residues. CDR1 is SGHTA, CDR2 FQGTGA, per germline. CDR3: CASSLKPRGAGELFF. The DNA of the CDR3 is TGTGCCAGCAGCTTAAAACCGCGGGGAGCCGGGGAGCTGTTTTTT.

The V call is TRBV19, the J call TRBJ1-2; TRBD1 matches 10 bases. Per germline, CDR1 LNHDA and CDR2 SQIVND (reference sequence). Losses at the gene ends were 3 bases for V and 8 bases for J; bases not matched to a gene: 6. This CDR3 spans 14 amino acids. The CDR3 loop is CASSILGQGDGYTF. Written as DNA, the CDR3 is TGTGCCAGTAGTATCTTAGGACAGGGGGACGGCTACACCTTC. The variable domain in full, with the rest retrieved from reference TRBV19 and TRBJ1-2, is DGGITQSPKYLFRKEGQNVTLSCEQNLNHDAMYWYRQDPGQGLRLIYYSQIVNDFQKGDIAEGYSVSREKKESFPLTVTSAQKNPTAFYLCASSILGQGDGYTFGSGTRLTVV.

The CDR3 region is CASSFSVEQFF. CDR3 in DNA: TGTGCCAGCAGCTTTAGTGTTGAGCAGTTCTTC. J is TRBJ2-1 and V is TRBV5-6; no clear D. The CDR3 contains 11 residues. In germline, CDR1 is SGHDT, CDR2 YYEEEE. Trimming pared 2 bases from V and 9 bases from J, leaving 6 bases between. The full variable domain, its missing parts supplied by reference TRBV5-6 and TRBJ2-1, is DAGVTQSPTHLIKTRGQQVTLRCSPKSGHDTVSWYQQALGQGPQFIFQYYEEEERQRGNFPDRFSGHQFPNYSSELNVNALLLGDSALYLCASSFSVEQFFGPGTRLTVL.

This clone was found a few times. The chain carries TRBV29-1 and TRBJ2-7, with D tentatively TRBD2 (5 bases). This CDR3 contains 14 residues. The germline V gene encodes CDR1 SQVTM and CDR2 ANQGSEA. Trimming shortened V by 4 bases and J by 7 bases, and 20 bases separated the two germline ends. CDR3 DNA: TGCAGCGTTGGTTCGTTCCTCGGACGAGGGGAGCAGTACTTC. The encoded protein is CSVGSFLGRGEQYF.

This chain uses TRBV28 with TRBJ1-5, with TRBD1 matching 10 bases. CDR1 is MDHEN, CDR2 SYDVKM, per germline. CDR3 length: 15 amino acids. J gave up 6 bases and V 3 bases, and 5 bases lay outside the gene matches. The CDR3 DNA reads TGTGCCAGCAGTTTTGGGACAGGGGTTAGTCAGCCCCAGCATTTT. It is translated as CASSFGTGVSQPQHF.

This rearrangement joins TRBV28 to TRBJ2-7; 11 bases are a match to TRBD2. The ends lost 7 bases at V and 4 bases at J; junction bases unmatched: 15. The CDR3 extends over 17 amino acids. Germline V lookup: CDR1 MDHEN, CDR2 SYDVKM. The CDR3 bases are TGTGCCAGCACCAACCCCCCGGGGACTAGCGGACGATACGAGCAGTACTTC. It translates to CASTNPPGTSGRYEQYF. Complete variable domain (other parts from reference TRBV28 and TRBJ2-7): DVKVTQSSRYLVKRTGEKVFLECVQDMDHENMFWYRQDPGLGLRLIYFSYDVKMKEKGDIPEGYSVSREKKERFSLILESASTNQTSMYLCASTNPPGTSGRYEQYFGPGTRLTVT.

This chain uses TRBV19 with TRBJ2-7; 8 positions agree with TRBD2. The V segment lost 4 bases and the J segment 6 bases; nucleotides outside the gene matches: 11. The CDR3 covers 15 residues. Germline values: CDR1 LNHDA, CDR2 SQIVND (reference sequence). CDR3 DNA sequence: TGTGCCAGTAGTACTATCCCCGGGAGGGCCTTCGAGCAGTACTTC. Its translation: CASSTIPGRAFEQYF.

The chain is built from TRBV27 and TRBJ1-6, with a tentative D call TRBD1 (6 bases). CDR1 is MNHEY, CDR2 SMNVEV, per germline (reference sequence). The CDR3 sequence is 16 residues long. Trimming shortened V by 3 bases and J by 6 bases, and 15 bases separated the two germline ends. Here the CDR3 DNA reads TGTGCCAGCAGTTTCGCCCCGCCAGGGGTTAATTCACCCCTCCACTTT. Its protein is CASSFAPPGVNSPLHF.

The V call is TRBV11-3, the J call TRBJ1-1; D ambiguous. The germline V gene encodes CDR1 SGHNT and CDR2 YENEEA. Trimming removed 5 bases at V and 0 bases at J, with 16 bases between. The CDR3 totals 16 residues. CDR3 bases: TGTGCCAGCAGCCCCCTTGTAGAGCCCCTGAACACTGAAGCTTTCTTT. Protein sequence: CASSPLVEPLNTEAFF.

This chain connects TRBV6-5 to TRBJ1-1; D not certain. This CDR3 comprises 14 residues. CDR1 is MNHEY and CDR2 is SVGAGI in the germline V gene. V was cut by 7 bases and J by 6 bases, with 18 bases left in between. CDR3 bases: TGTGCCAGCACCCGCCAAGGTCGGACTGCTGAAGCTTTCTTT. Translation gives CASTRQGRTAEAFF.